This T cell receptor beta chain was obtained from a study of neurological immune-mediated disorders. Study-wide results and limits: The most TCR clonal expansion was seen in HTLV-1-associated myelopathy, and the least was seen in multiple sclerosis, which fell below healthy controls. Phylogenetically, 18 of 34 multiple sclerosis patients' repertoires fell into one related-CDR3 cluster, a possible signature.

TCRdb re-derived calls from the 5' RACE reads in MiXCR, one entry per CDR3 protein. The sample lists tens of thousands of distinct CDR3 sequences, approximately 2.4% occurring once. This clonotype was counted at least ten times. Antigen unknown. V was shortened by 6 bases and J by 3 bases, with 14 bases between the two germline ends. Germline lookup yields CDR1 SQVTM and CDR2 ANQGSEA. CDR3 length: 14 amino acids. This sequence originates from a woman in her twenties or thirties with multiple sclerosis. V usage is TRBV29-1 and J usage is TRBJ2-2, with unresolved D. The sample was PBMCs. The CDR3 DNA reads TGCAGCGTCAAGTTTCGGGCAGACACCGGGGAGCTGTTTTTT. It codes for CSVKFRADTGELFF.